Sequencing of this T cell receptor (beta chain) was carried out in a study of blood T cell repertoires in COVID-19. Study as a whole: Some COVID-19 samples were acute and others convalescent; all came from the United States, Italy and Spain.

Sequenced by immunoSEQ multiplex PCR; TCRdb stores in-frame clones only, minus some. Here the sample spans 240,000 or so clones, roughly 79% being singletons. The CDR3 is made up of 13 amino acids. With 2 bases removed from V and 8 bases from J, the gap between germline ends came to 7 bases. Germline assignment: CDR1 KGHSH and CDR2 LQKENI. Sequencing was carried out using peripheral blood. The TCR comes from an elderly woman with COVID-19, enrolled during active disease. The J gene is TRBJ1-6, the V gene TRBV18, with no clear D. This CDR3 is CASSPETDSPLHF. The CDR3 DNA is TGTGCCAGCTCACCAGAAACGGATTCACCCCTCCACTTT.